This entry is about one T cell receptor beta chain. Antigen specificity is unknown. Per germline, CDR1 MNHNS and CDR2 SASEGT. V was pared by 6 bases and J by 3 bases, with 14 bases between. This CDR3 has 14 amino acids. This sample was included in a study of CD8 T cells in ankylosing spondylitis. The study's findings and limits: CD8+ cells made up the disease-linked clones, which were relatively rare in peripheral blood. Earlier literature documents some of the motif variants in reactive arthritis synovial fluid and blood. Typical of ankylosing spondylitis blood, it appeared, was a TCR beta motif of eight highly homologous variants.

Quantitative barcoded 5'-RACE was used to prepare TCR beta libraries. MiXCR, applied by TCRdb to the 5' RACE reads, yields one record per CDR3 protein. The repertoire holds a few hundred thousand distinct CDR3 sequences, with about 19% as singletons. The gene calls are TRBV6-1 and TRBJ1-2; D ambiguous. This sequence was found in a male donor with ankylosing spondylitis or in good health (not recorded which). Sequenced: blood, either unsorted or a sorted T cell fraction (not recorded which). The CDR3 spells CASRTTEYYYGYTF. For the CDR3, the DNA is TGTGCCAGCAGAACAACAGAGTATTACTATGGCTACACCTTC.